The sequence of this TCR beta chain was determined in a study of control samples from healthy donors and cancer patients. CDR1 MRHNA and CDR2 SNTAGT come from the germline V gene. The CDR3 extends over 16 amino acids. J lost 5 bases, V lost 5 bases, and 10 bases had no gene match. Profiling relied on immunoSEQ multiplex PCR, and the TCRdb table lists in-frame clones only, not all of them. The sample records about 230,000 clones, roughly 82% being singletons. The rearrangement joins TRBV6-4 to TRBJ1-4, with 8 nucleotides matching TRBD1. Material: PBMCs. The source of this sequence is a woman aged 60-70 years with lung cancer. The DNA of the CDR3 is TGTGCCAGCAGTCCCCAGGGGGCAGGGAAAAATGAAAAACTGTTTTTT. This sequence encodes CASSPQGAGKNEKLFF.